Reported below is one T cell receptor (beta chain). Profiled with immunoSEQ multiplex PCR; TCRdb holds only in-frame clones, not every one. Of approximately 730,000 clones detected, 70% to 90% appear once; the ten largest clones hold over 0.008%. The germline V gene has CDR1 MNHNY and CDR2 SVGAGI (reference sequence). The CDR3 is 16 amino acids. The V and J ends lost 7 bases and 0 bases respectively, with 16 bases between them. These data come from a study of shared T cell receptors in the human thymus. The sample was also reused in another study, on human thymus T cells. From that report: Having corrective surgery for congenital heart defects, healthy Finnish infants were the ones who donated. Thymus tissue for the work was resected from patients undergoing corrective heart surgery. Thymic and blood repertoires showed apparently biased V and J gene usage. Reports from related research described highly overlapping thymic repertoires among unrelated individuals.

This TCR was recovered from a girl under two years old with a congenital heart defect. Sequenced input: thymocytes. The chain has TRBV6-6 and TRBJ1-5; tentative D call: TRBD1 (5 bases). The CDR3 reads CASTKGLPNSNQPQHF. CDR3 in DNA: TGTGCCAGCACAAAGGGACTCCCAAATAGCAATCAGCCCCAGCATTTT.